The clone carrying this TCR beta chain was picked up a small number of times. This record belongs to a study of cytotoxic CD8 clonotypes in ibrutinib-treated CLL. The wider study: The patient breakdown showed fewer than 12 relapsed/refractory and about 16 treatment-naive cases, with some 18 IGHV unmutated. The authors obtained response samples at a median of about 12 months of treatment, range 6 to 36.

V was pared by 8 bases and J by 4 bases, with 14 bases of the junction left unmatched. Germline CDR1 is MNHNS and CDR2 is SASEGT. The CDR3 is 15 residues long. The protocol was immunoSEQ multiplex PCR, while the TCRdb copy is restricted to in-frame clones and leaves out a portion. Of approximately 150,000 clones listed, approximately 80% were seen once; the top ten hold less than 6%. From cryopreserved PBMCs came around 2 micrograms of genomic DNA used for TCR beta libraries. The starting material was PBMCs, obtained after 24 months of ibrutinib treatment. J is TRBJ2-7 and V is TRBV6-1; 7 nucleotides match TRBD1. The source of this sequence is a human donor with chronic lymphocytic leukemia. The CDR3 spells CASRWLETGIYEQYF. CDR3 in DNA: TGTGCCAGCCGATGGTTGGAGACAGGGATATACGAGCAGTACTTC.